This T cell receptor (beta chain) was documented in a study of cytomegalovirus exposure and HLA in healthy donors. The PCR contained 60 Vbeta and 13 Jbeta primers. Assay: immunoSEQ multiplex PCR; the TCRdb copy retains only in-frame clones and omits some. The table includes 81,000 or so clones, around 62% detected once. Study results and caveats: In vitro data verified a few CMV-associated chains as specific for CMV antigens. Donor immune exposure was known only as CMV serostatus. According to a later analysis, most TCR beta chains associated with CMV appeared HLA-restricted. Approximately 17,000 TCR beta sequences were associated with HLA alleles at 0.05 false discovery rate in a later analysis.

V was shortened by 2 bases and J by 0 bases, with 13 bases between the two germline ends. CDR1 LGHNA and CDR2 YNFKEQ come from the germline V gene. The CDR3 runs to 16 residues. This clone was seen a few times. No antigen is known for it. The TCR sequence derives from a woman in her thirties in good health and CMV-seropositive. The chain uses TRBV4-2 and TRBJ1-1, with D hard to call. Sequenced input: PBMCs. CDR3 residues: CASSQHQRAVNTEAFF. In DNA form, the CDR3 reads TGTGCCAGCAGCCAACATCAGAGGGCAGTGAACACTGAAGCTTTCTTT.